These 23 T cell receptor beta chains came from one sample sequenced in a study of graft-versus-host responses after intestinal transplantation (dated by TCRdb to the early 2020s). Library construction relied on the immunoSEQ multiplex PCR assay. What TCRdb holds here is the immuneACCESS table cut down to in-frame rearrangements. Part of the clones is not present; checked against another copy, under half of the missing clones reflect an unresolved V gene, and the others are unexplained. Across this sample there are 95,000 to 130,000 clones, with roughly nine tenths seen only once. The leading ten clones occupy 0.15% to 0.2% of the sample. Their cognate antigens are unknown. Read against the paper, the sample's time point label means: cells obtained before transplantation from donor or recipient. The sequenced sample was unstimulated CD4+ T cells sorted from spleen or lymph node cells, obtained before intestinal transplant. Every receptor here comes from a human donor who received an intestinal transplant.

The rearrangement uses TRBV6-1 and TRBJ1-6; 7 nucleotides agree with TRBD1. From germline, CDR1 is MNHNS and CDR2 SASEGT. CDR3 length: 14 residues. V lost 7 bases, J lost 7 bases, and 7 bases stayed unmatched. The CDR3 sequence: CASNPQGTNSPLHF. The DNA for the CDR3 is TGTGCCAGCAACCCACAGGGGACCAATTCACCCCTCCACTTT.

This chain joins TRBV10-3 and TRBJ2-7, with D tentatively TRBD2 (5 bases). The CDR3 covers 15 residues. The V gene's germline CDR1 is ENHRY and CDR2 SYGVKD. Trimming pared 4 bases from V and 4 bases from J, leaving 17 bases between. The CDR3 spells CAISGGQASVYEQYF. The CDR3 DNA reads as TGTGCCATCAGTGGAGGGCAGGCTAGTGTGTACGAGCAGTACTTC.

As to this clone: Other DNA sequences within the sample encode an identical CDR3. V gene TRBV7-2 combines with J gene TRBJ2-7; D perhaps matches TRBD2 (7 bases). There are 18 residues in the CDR3. Germline assignment: CDR1 SGHTA and CDR2 FQGNSA. The V and J ends lost 4 bases and 6 bases respectively, with 28 bases between them. DNA for the CDR3: TGTGCCAGCAGCTCACTGAGGGGGGGGCGAGCCTACCCACGCGAGCAGTACTTC. The encoded protein is CASSSLRGGRAYPREQYF.

The V and J genes are TRBV6-5 and TRBJ2-7; possible D gene TRBD1, 6 bases. In germline, CDR1 is MNHEY, CDR2 SVGAGI. V lost 2 bases to trimming and J lost 2 bases, with 13 bases between them. The CDR3 contains 15 residues. CDR3 protein: CASSYGPGEAYEQYF. DNA of the CDR3: TGTGCCAGCAGTTACGGGCCAGGGGAAGCCTACGAGCAGTACTTC.

The rearrangement joins TRBV6-5 to TRBJ1-1; TRBD1 is a possible D gene (6 bases). Germline values: CDR1 MNHEY, CDR2 SVGAGI. The CDR3 loop spans 14 amino acids. V dropped 7 bases and J dropped 0 bases, with 12 bases sitting between them. CDR3 protein: CASTGHLMNTEAFF. The CDR3 coding sequence is TGTGCCAGCACGGGACACCTCATGAACACTGAAGCTTTCTTT.

The chain recombines TRBV6-5 with TRBJ1-1; no clear D. The CDR3 sequence is 13 residues long. V was shortened by 0 bases and J by 1 base, with 3 bases between the two germline ends. Germline V gene data show CDR1 as MNHEY and CDR2 as SVGAGI. The CDR3 spells CASSYSQNTEAFF. In DNA form, the CDR3 reads TGTGCCAGCAGTTACTCACAGAACACTGAAGCTTTCTTT.

The CDR3 DNA reads TGCGCCAGCAGGGGGACAGCCACCTACGAGCAGTACTTC. Translating gives CASRGTATYEQYF. The chain uses TRBV10-2 and TRBJ2-7; 7 nucleotides align to TRBD1. Germline-derived CDR1 and CDR2 are WSHSY and SAAADI. The trim removed 6 bases at V and 2 bases at J, leaving 4 bases unmatched. The CDR3 is made up of 13 amino acids.

V usage is TRBV30 and J usage is TRBJ2-5; tentatively, D is TRBD1 (5 bases). This CDR3 region has 12 residues. Trimming removed 4 bases from V and 2 bases from J, with 8 bases in between. The germline V gene has CDR1 GTSNPN and CDR2 SVGIG (reference sequence). DNA for the CDR3: TGTGCCTGGATGGGGCCTCAAGAGACCCAGTACTTC. Residues: CAWMGPQETQYF.

This chain joins TRBV5-1 and TRBJ1-4; D gene uncertain. The V gene's germline CDR1 is SGHRS and CDR2 YFSETQ. The CDR3 covers 14 residues. V was pared by 2 bases and J by 0 bases, with 5 bases between. CDR3 sequence reads: CASSFGATNEKLFF. For the CDR3, the DNA is TGCGCCAGCAGCTTCGGGGCAACTAATGAAAAACTGTTTTTT.

The CDR3 loop is CASSASATRETQYF. The CDR3 DNA is TGTGCCAGCAGTGCCTCGGCGACGAGGGAGACCCAGTACTTC. The J gene is TRBJ2-5, the V gene TRBV6-1; D remains ambiguous. Germline V gene lookup returns CDR1 MNHNS and CDR2 SASEGT. The CDR3 spans 14 residues. V was clipped by 4 bases and J by 5 bases, with 14 bases between them.

V gene TRBV30 combines with J gene TRBJ1-5; maybe TRBD1 (6 bases). The germline V and J ends were trimmed by 2 bases and 2 bases, with 7 bases remaining between them. Per the germline V gene, CDR1 is GTSNPN and CDR2 is SVGIG (reference sequence). The CDR3 has 13 residues. The CDR3 sequence is CAWSSGGNQPQHF. In DNA, the CDR3 is TGTGCCTGGAGTTCAGGGGGCAATCAGCCCCAGCATTTT.

The DNA for the CDR3 is TGTGCCTGGAGTGGGGCCCTGTCCTATGGCTACACCTTC. Protein sequence: CAWSGALSYGYTF. The J gene is TRBJ1-2, the V gene TRBV30; D is unresolved. V was trimmed by 1 base and J by 4 bases, leaving 10 bases between them. The length of the CDR3 is 13 residues. CDR1 and CDR2 (germline): GTSNPN, SVGIG (reference sequence).

The chain couples TRBV27 to TRBJ2-3; TRBD2 agrees at 10 bases. The CDR3 contains 16 residues. Germline V CDR1 and CDR2: MNHEY, SMNVEV (reference sequence). V trimming: 2 bases; J trimming: 1 base; junction bases outside the gene matches: 3. CDR3 in DNA: TGTGCCAGCAGTTTAGTACTAGCGGGACGCACAGATACGCAGTATTTT. Translation: CASSLVLAGRTDTQYF.

V and J are TRBV30 and TRBJ1-4; tentatively, D is TRBD1 (6 bases). Germline V gene lookup returns CDR1 GTSNPN and CDR2 SVGIG (reference sequence). The CDR3 runs 12 residues. V dropped 1 base and J dropped 9 bases, with 9 bases sitting between them. The CDR3 region is CAWSDRVQKLFF. CDR3 DNA: TGTGCCTGGAGTGACAGGGTCCAAAAACTGTTTTTT.

This rearrangement joins TRBV5-1 to TRBJ2-5; TRBD2 matches at 10 bases. CDR3 length: 15 amino acids. Germline V lookup: CDR1 SGHRS, CDR2 YFSETQ. J gave up 5 bases and V 7 bases, and 11 bases lay outside the gene matches. The DNA of the CDR3 is TGCGCCAGCGGCCTAGCGGGAGTGTCGATTGAGACCCAGTACTTC. Protein: CASGLAGVSIETQYF.

V usage is TRBV7-2 and J usage is TRBJ2-7; D is uncertain. With 1 base removed from V and 3 bases from J, the gap between germline ends came to 10 bases. The CDR3 loop spans 14 amino acids. Germline V gives CDR1 SGHTA, CDR2 FQGNSA. Here the CDR3 DNA reads TGTGCCAGCAGCTTAGACTTACCCCACTACGAGCAGTACTTC. Translation gives CASSLDLPHYEQYF.

The V gene is TRBV9, the J gene TRBJ1-1, with 7 bases identical to TRBD1. The CDR3 contains 15 residues. V lost 0 bases, J lost 0 bases, and 2 bases stayed unmatched. Germline V gene sequence: CDR1 SGDLS, CDR2 YYNGEE. The CDR3 reads CASSVADRLNTEAFF. The CDR3, as DNA: TGTGCCAGCAGCGTAGCGGACAGGTTGAACACTGAAGCTTTCTTT.

This clone has only one observation. The rearrangement joins TRBV7-3 to TRBJ2-1; 8 bases are shared with TRBD2. The CDR3 is 16 amino acids. The ends lost 4 bases at V and 5 bases at J; junction bases unmatched: 10. Germline V gives CDR1 SGHTA, CDR2 FQGTGA. The CDR3 sequence is CASSSRGGPINNEQFF. CDR3 nucleotides: TGTGCCAGCAGCTCCCGGGGGGGGCCGATAAACAATGAGCAGTTCTTC. Together with reference TRBV7-3 and TRBJ2-1, the CDR3 gives the full variable domain: GAGVSQTPSNKVTEKGKYVELRCDPISGHTALYWYRQSLGQGPEFLIYFQGTGAADDSGLPNDRFFAVRPEGSVSTLKIQRTERGDSAVYLCASSSRGGPINNEQFFGPGTRLTVL.

This chain connects TRBV7-2 to TRBJ2-5, with TRBD2 matching over 8 bases. The CDR3 is 15 residues long. V trimming: 5 bases; J trimming: 6 bases; junction bases outside the gene matches: 11. Germline V gene sequence: CDR1 SGHTA, CDR2 FQGNSA. As DNA, the CDR3 is TGTGCCAGCAGCCTTTCGGCTAGCGGGCAACAGACCCAGTACTTC. Protein sequence: CASSLSASGQQTQYF.

V usage is TRBV13 and J usage is TRBJ1-2; D not resolved. The CDR3 extends over 12 amino acids. With 3 bases removed from V and 4 bases from J, the gap between germline ends came to 6 bases. Germline values: CDR1 PRHDT, CDR2 FYEKMQ (reference sequence). CDR3: CASSLGRYGYTF. The DNA for the CDR3 is TGTGCCAGCAGCTTGGGCCGCTATGGCTACACCTTC.

The rearrangement joins TRBV28 to TRBJ2-3; possibly TRBD1 for D (7 bases). Per the germline V gene, CDR1 is MDHEN and CDR2 is SYDVKM. The CDR3 runs 16 residues. The ends were cut back, 5 bases at V and 0 bases at J, with 15 bases in the middle. CDR3 coding DNA: TGTGCCAGCAGTCCGGGCGGGACAGCGAGCACAGATACGCAGTATTTT. It is translated as CASSPGGTASTDTQYF.

Only one count was recorded for this clone. The chain uses TRBV9 and TRBJ2-7, with TRBD1 matching 11 bases. CDR3 size: 14 residues. The trim removed 4 bases at V and 7 bases at J, leaving 7 bases unmatched. Germline CDR1 reads SGDLS; CDR2 reads YYNGEE. The CDR3 bases are TGTGCCAGCAGCTATCCCGGGACAGGGGGTGAGCAGTACTTC. Amino acid sequence: CASSYPGTGGEQYF.

This sequence joins TRBV5-1 and TRBJ2-5, with a possible D match to TRBD2 (5 bases). Trimming pared 4 bases from V and 2 bases from J, leaving 15 bases between. Looked up from germline, CDR1 is SGHRS and CDR2 is YFSETQ. The CDR3 totals 15 residues. The CDR3 loop is CASSPGVRPQETQYF. CDR3 DNA: TGCGCCAGCAGCCCCGGGGTCCGACCTCAAGAGACCCAGTACTTC.